These T cell receptor beta chains were read from a single sample in a study of cytomegalovirus exposure and HLA in healthy donors. Repertoires were generated with immunoSEQ multiplex PCR, while TCRdb's copy carries only in-frame clones and drops some. The sample lists approximately 120,000 clones, roughly 77% seen once, with 1.8% in the top ten. Specimen: PBMCs. The receptors were gathered from a man aged 18-30 years in good health and CMV-seronegative. The CDR3 runs from the conserved cysteine through the conserved F or W. A D gene is named only where the DNA matches it firmly.

cdr3_nt cdr3_aa d_call j_call v_call
TGCGCCAGCAGCTTGGCCCGCGCAGGGGGCAGGACTGAAGCTTTCTTT CASSLARAGGRTEAFF TRBD1 TRBJ1-1 TRBV5-1
TGTGCCACAAAACAGGGGGGCTACAATGAGCAGTTCTTC CATKQGGYNEQFF TRBD1 TRBJ2-1 TRBV19
TGTGCCAGTACAGGGGCCGCCTATGGCTACACCTTC CASTGAAYGYTF TRBD1 TRBJ1-2 TRBV6-1
TGTGCCAGCAGCCATTACGACGACAGGTACAATGAGCAGTTCTTC CASSHYDDRYNEQFF NA TRBJ2-1 TRBV7-6
TGCGCCAGCAGCGGGAGCCCCTTGGCGCAAGAGACCCAGTACTTC CASSGSPLAQETQYF NA TRBJ2-5 TRBV5-1
TGTGCCAGCAGCCCTAAGGCGGGGGGCTCACTCACAATTCCTTACAATGAGCAGTTCTTC CASSPKAGGSLTIPYNEQFF TRBD2 TRBJ2-1 TRBV14
TGTGCCAGCAGTTTGACAGGGGGCATGTACAATGAGCAGTTCTTC CASSLTGGMYNEQFF TRBD1 TRBJ2-1 TRBV27
TGTGCCAGCAGAAGACAGGGGTATGACACTGAAGCTTTCTTT CASRRQGYDTEAFF TRBD1 TRBJ1-1 TRBV6-1
TGTGCCAGCAGCTCCGGGACAGGGGGAGCTAACTATGGCTACACCTTC CASSSGTGGANYGYTF TRBD1 TRBJ1-2 TRBV5-4
TGTGCCAGCAGCCAATTCAAACTAGCGGGGGCCAGCCCCCAAGGGTGGCAGTTCTTC CASSQFKLAGASPQGWQFF TRBD2 TRBJ2-1 TRBV14